These 24 T cell receptor beta chains share one sample of origin, sequenced in a study of cytomegalovirus exposure and HLA in healthy donors. With 60 Vbeta and 13 Jbeta primers, the PCR was carried out. The protocol was immunoSEQ multiplex PCR, while the TCRdb copy is restricted to in-frame clones and leaves out a portion. The repertoire includes 150,000 to 200,000 clones, over 9.5% of them detected once, and 7.5% to 10% sits in the top ten. Material for sequencing was PBMCs. These receptor sequences come from a man in his fifties in good health and CMV-seropositive.

This clone was counted only a few times. This chain uses TRBV18 with TRBJ2-7; 9 bases agree with TRBD2. From germline, CDR1 is KGHSH and CDR2 LQKENI. This CDR3 contains 16 residues. The ends lost 5 bases at V and 0 bases at J; junction bases unmatched: 8. Written as DNA, the CDR3 is TGTGCCAGCTCATTTGTAGCGGGGGAGAGCTCCTACGAGCAGTACGTC. It is translated as CASSFVAGESSYEQYV.

This sequence joins TRBV11-3 and TRBJ2-1; TRBD1 agrees at 10 bases. Germline loops: CDR1 SGHNT, CDR2 YENEEA. The CDR3 runs 15 residues. V was pared by 3 bases and J by 5 bases, with 4 bases of the junction left unmatched. CDR3 nucleotides: TGTGCCAGCAGCTTTTGGGGACAGGGGAACAATGAGCAGTTCTTC. Its protein product is CASSFWGQGNNEQFF.

This clone was detected only a few times. The chain recombines TRBV28 with TRBJ2-5, with 8 bases matching TRBD1. J lost 4 bases, V lost 6 bases, and 10 bases had no gene match. The CDR3 totals 15 residues. Looked up from germline, CDR1 is MDHEN and CDR2 is SYDVKM. In DNA form, the CDR3 reads TGTGCCAGCAGCCTGCGACAGGGGCGAGGAGAGACCCAGTACTTC. As protein: CASSLRQGRGETQYF.

This clone was picked up a small number of times. This rearrangement joins TRBV10-2 to TRBJ2-3, with 8 bases fitting TRBD2. The V segment lost 3 bases and the J segment 2 bases; nucleotides outside the gene matches: 7. This CDR3 is built from 16 residues. Germline assignment: CDR1 WSHSY and CDR2 SAAADI. The CDR3 loop reads CASSEGRGAVTDTQYF. The CDR3 DNA reads TGCGCCAGCAGTGAAGGGCGGGGGGCCGTCACAGATACGCAGTATTTT.

This clone was seen once. V is TRBV7-3 and J is TRBJ2-1; TRBD1 aligns across 7 bases. Unmatched junction bases numbered 6, after V lost 5 bases and J lost 2 bases. The CDR3 consists of 15 residues. CDR1 is SGHTA, CDR2 FQGTGA, per germline. CDR3 protein: CASSPTGTAYNEQFF. In DNA form, the CDR3 reads TGTGCCAGCAGCCCAACCGGGACAGCCTACAATGAGCAGTTCTTC.

This clone was counted a few times. The chain carries TRBV6-6 and TRBJ2-7, with unresolved D. Germline CDR1 reads MNHNY; CDR2 reads SVGAGI (reference sequence). V lost 5 bases and J lost 7, with 21 bases in between. This CDR3 spans 15 amino acids. The CDR3 nucleotides read TGTGCCAGCAGTGAGTCACGAACCACTACGAGAGAGCAGTACGTC. It translates to CASSESRTTTREQYV.

In this sample, this clone turned up a few times. The chain uses TRBV5-4 and TRBJ2-1, with D tentatively TRBD1 (6 bases). CDR3 length equals 17 residues. The V gene lost 4 bases and the J gene lost 0 bases, with 17 bases spanning the gap. Germline V gene sequence: CDR1 SGHNT, CDR2 YYREEE (reference sequence). The CDR3 bases are TGTGCCAGCAGCCCCGGGACACTAAGGAGCTCCTACAATGAGCAGTTCTTC. Protein sequence: CASSPGTLRSSYNEQFF.

Written as DNA, the CDR3 is TGTGCCAGCAGGGGACAGGGGCTAAACTATGGCTACACCTTC. Translating gives CASRGQGLNYGYTF. The chain carries TRBV6-5 and TRBJ1-2; 10 nucleotides align to TRBD1. Germline CDR1 and CDR2: MNHEY and SVGAGI. CDR3 length equals 14 residues. Trimming cost V 6 bases and J 2 bases; bases outside gene matches: 3.

This clone was detected a few times. This chain links TRBV14 with TRBJ1-4, with unresolved D. Per germline, CDR1 SGHDN and CDR2 FVKESK. V gave up 0 bases and J gave up 0 bases, with 8 bases separating them. The CDR3 is 16 residues long. CDR3 in DNA: TGTGCCAGCAGCCAAGAGATCGGTGCAACTAATGAAAAACTGTTTTTT. This gives the protein CASSQEIGATNEKLFF.

The chain carries TRBV28 and TRBJ2-4; 7 nucleotides match TRBD1. CDR3 length: 13 amino acids. Germline values: CDR1 MDHEN, CDR2 SYDVKM. V dropped 11 bases and J dropped 8; count of bases not matched to a gene: 12. The CDR3 DNA follows: TGTGCCCGCTCGGGACAGTGGTGGTACATTCAGTACTTC. Translated: CARSGQWWYIQYF. The full variable domain, its missing parts supplied by reference TRBV28 and TRBJ2-4, is DVKVTQSSRYLVKRTGEKVFLECVQDMDHENMFWYRQDPGLGLRLIYFSYDVKMKEKGDIPEGYSVSREKKERFSLILESASTNQTSMYLCARSGQWWYIQYFGAGTRLSVL.

CDR3: CASSQLDTGKNSPLHF. The CDR3 DNA sequence: TGTGCCAGCTCACAGCTTGACACAGGGAAAAATTCACCCCTCCACTTT. The chain recombines TRBV18 with TRBJ1-6; the D gene is possibly TRBD1 (6 bases). Per germline, CDR1 KGHSH and CDR2 LQKENI. The V gene lost 4 bases and the J gene lost 7 bases, with 17 bases spanning the gap. This CDR3 contains 16 residues.

In this sample, this clone turned up a few times. The genes are TRBV7-9 and TRBJ1-2; the D is unclear. This CDR3 is built from 15 residues. Looked up from germline, CDR1 is SEHNR and CDR2 is FQNEAQ (reference sequence). Trimming took 5 bases from V and 3 from J, leaving 16 bases between them. As DNA, the CDR3 is TGTGCCAGCAGCCGTGCCCGGTCGAGGGACTATGGCTACACCTTC. Translation gives CASSRARSRDYGYTF.

This chain joins TRBV29-1 and TRBJ1-4; D may be TRBD1 (5 bases). V was cut by 6 bases and J by 6 bases, with 11 bases left in between. The CDR3 extends over 12 amino acids. The germline CDR1 and CDR2 sequences are SQVTM and ANQGSEA. The CDR3 here is CSVVGRDEKLFF. The CDR3 bases are TGCAGCGTCGTCGGCAGGGATGAAAAACTGTTTTTT.

The chain employs TRBV5-4 and TRBJ1-2; TRBD1 matches 8 bases. With V trimmed by 0 bases and J by 0 bases, 7 bases remained unmatched. Germline V gives CDR1 SGHNT, CDR2 YYREEE (reference sequence). This CDR3 region has 17 residues. CDR3 in DNA: TGTGCCAGCAGCTTGGGACAGGGGTTTTACACTAACTATGGCTACACCTTC. Its translation: CASSLGQGFYTNYGYTF.

This sequence joins TRBV5-8 and TRBJ1-2; D not certain. The CDR3 extends over 14 amino acids. The germline V gene encodes CDR1 SGHTS and CDR2 YDEGEE. The ends were cut back, 2 bases at V and 0 bases at J, with 8 bases in the middle. The CDR3 sequence is CASSFSRSNYGYTF. The CDR3 region has the DNA TGTGCCAGCAGCTTTTCGAGATCTAACTATGGCTACACCTTC.

The rearrangement uses TRBV14 and TRBJ2-1, with no clear D. Germline CDR1 is SGHDN and CDR2 is FVKESK. The ends were cut back, 4 bases at V and 2 bases at J, with 15 bases in the middle. The CDR3 runs 16 residues. As DNA, the CDR3 is TGTGCCAGCAGCCCCTGGAGAGGTCAGACCTACAATGAGCAGTTCTTC. Translation: CASSPWRGQTYNEQFF.

The chain has TRBV4-3 and TRBJ2-5, with 7 bases aligning to TRBD1. The CDR3 runs to 14 residues. Losses at the gene ends were 3 bases for V and 4 bases for J; bases not matched to a gene: 5. Germline values: CDR1 LGHNA, CDR2 YSLEER. CDR3 loop: CASSQGHRGETQYF. For the CDR3, the DNA is TGCGCCAGCAGCCAGGGCCACAGGGGAGAGACCCAGTACTTC.

CDR3 bases: TGCGCCAGCAGCTCTAGCGGGGGCCAAGAGACCCAGTACTTC. It codes for CASSSSGGQETQYF. The genes are TRBV5-1 and TRBJ2-5; 10 bases map to TRBD2. CDR1 and CDR2 (germline): SGHRS, YFSETQ. Losses at the gene ends were 3 bases for V and 1 base for J; bases not matched to a gene: 0. The CDR3 spans 14 residues. Using reference TRBV5-1 and TRBJ2-5 for the parts outside the CDR3, the full variable domain is KAGVTQTPRYLIKTRGQQVTLSCSPISGHRSVSWYQQTPGQGLQFLFEYFSETQRNKGNFPGRFSGRQFSNSRSEMNVSTLELGDSALYLCASSSSGGQETQYFGPGTRLLVL.

The chain links TRBV6-6 to TRBJ2-7; TRBD1 aligns across 8 bases. V lost 2 bases, J lost 7 bases, and 7 bases stayed unmatched. The germline gives CDR1 MNHNY, CDR2 SVGAGI (reference sequence). The CDR3 is 14 residues long. The CDR3 spells CASSYPGDRREQYF. CDR3 nucleotides: TGTGCCAGCAGTTACCCCGGGGACAGGAGGGAGCAGTACTTC.

The chain has TRBV19 and TRBJ1-2; the match to TRBD1 covers 8 bases. CDR3 size: 15 residues. The ends lost 3 bases at V and 7 bases at J; junction bases unmatched: 10. Germline assignment: CDR1 LNHDA and CDR2 SQIVND (reference sequence). The CDR3 nucleotides read TGTGCCAGTAGTATTGCGGCAGGGGGCTTTTTTGGCTACACCTTC. Its protein is CASSIAAGGFFGYTF.

This clone has only a few counts. The chain employs TRBV6-5 and TRBJ2-1; 10 nucleotides align to TRBD2. CDR1 MNHEY and CDR2 SVGAGI come from the germline V gene. This CDR3 contains 16 residues. V lost 0 bases to trimming and J lost 7 bases; unmatched junction nucleotides: 6. The CDR3 reads CASSYSTSGLANEQFF. In DNA, the CDR3 is TGTGCCAGCAGTTACTCGACTAGCGGGCTGGCAAATGAGCAGTTCTTC.

This clone has only a few counts. J is TRBJ2-4 and V is TRBV7-2, with 7 positions matching TRBD1. The CDR3 consists of 12 residues. Germline loops: CDR1 SGHTA, CDR2 FQGNSA. V trimming: 5 bases; J trimming: 10 bases; junction bases outside the gene matches: 5. CDR3 sequence: CASSPGQVIQYF. The CDR3 DNA reads as TGTGCCAGCAGCCCCGGACAGGTTATTCAGTACTTC.

This clone was counted a few times. The chain uses TRBV19 and TRBJ1-6; no definite D call. The ends were cut back, 6 bases at V and 6 bases at J, with 9 bases in the middle. The germline CDR1 and CDR2 sequences are LNHDA and SQIVND (reference sequence). The CDR3 length is 13 residues. In DNA, the CDR3 is TGTGCCAGTAGCCAACAGAGTAATTCACCCCTCCACTTT. Residues: CASSQQSNSPLHF.

This clone was detected only a few times. The V and J genes are TRBV13 and TRBJ1-1, with D possibly TRBD1 on 5 matching bases. V shed 10 bases and J shed 1 base, with 10 bases lying between them. CDR1 and CDR2 from the germline V gene are PRHDT and FYEKMQ (reference sequence). CDR3 length: 12 residues. The CDR3: CATSQGNTEAFF. CDR3 nucleotides: TGTGCCACATCTCAGGGGAACACTGAAGCTTTCTTT.